Below, 18 T cell receptor beta chains from the same sample are listed, as sequenced in a study of tumor and adjacent non-tumor tissue in lung cancer. The template was RNA from unsorted bulk tissue. Distant lung tissue was collected more than 3 cm away from the tumor edge. TCRbeta libraries were built with three rounds of nested PCR, modified from ARM-PCR. A single record per CDR3 protein comes from TCRdb applying MiXCR to the multiplex PCR reads. The sample gives over 100,000 distinct CDR3 sequences, 62% of which show up once; under 20% is in the top ten. Material for sequencing was distant non-tumor lung tissue. The origin of the receptors is a man aged 55-75 years with non-small cell lung cancer.

In the case of this clonotype: Germline and junction disagree at one end, which may indicate a read error. V usage is TRBV6-4 and J usage is TRBJ1-5; D is perhaps TRBD1 (5 bases). The germline gives CDR1 MRHNA, CDR2 SNTAGT. This CDR3 is built from 15 residues. The CDR3 region is CASRVTEDSNQLQHF. The CDR3 DNA sequence: TGTGCCAGCAGAGTGACAGAAGATAGCAATCAGCTCCAGCATTTT.

As concerns this clonotype: The conserved phenylalanine or tryptophan normally closing the CDR3 is absent here, so this likely arose from a read error. The V call is TRBV6-6, the J call TRBJ2-5; perhaps TRBD2 as D (5 bases). The CDR3 has 13 amino acids. Germline CDR1 and CDR2: MNHNY and SVGAGI (reference sequence). In DNA form, the CDR3 reads TGTGCCAGCACCCACCCCGGGAAGGAGACTCAGTACTCC. Amino acids: CASTHPGKETQYS.

The chain has TRBV20-1 and TRBJ2-7, with D perhaps TRBD1 or TRBD2 (5 bases each). The CDR3 runs to 13 residues. The V and J ends lost 7 bases and 7 bases respectively, with 20 bases between them. From germline, CDR1 is DFQATT and CDR2 SNEGSKA (reference sequence). CDR3 in amino acids: CSVVGDRLREQYF. CDR3 sequence (DNA): TGCAGTGTTGTCGGGGACCGTCTTCGTGAGCAGTACTTC.

Concerning this clonotype: The junction departs from the called germline gene at one end, perhaps through a read error. V and J are TRBV29-1 and TRBJ2-7; tentatively, D is TRBD1 (6 bases). The CDR3 is 12 residues long. Germline V gives CDR1 SQVTM, CDR2 ANQGSEA. The CDR3 loop reads CSAAQGPYEQYF. The CDR3 nucleotides are TGCAGCGCTGCACAGGGTCCCTACGAACAGTACTTC.

Comment on this clonotype: The junction and the germline gene differ at one end; a read error may be behind it. The chain uses TRBV5-4 and TRBJ1-6; D ambiguous. The CDR3 loop spans 16 amino acids. In germline, CDR1 is SGHNT, CDR2 YYREEE (reference sequence). The CDR3 coding sequence is TGTGCCAGCAGCTTGGTTACGGACCAATTCAATTCACCCCTTCCCTTT. Its protein product is CASSLVTDQFNSPLPF. The full variable domain, rest sourced from reference TRBV5-4 and TRBJ1-6, is ETGVTQSPTHLIKTRGQQVTLRCSSQSGHNTVSWYQQALGQGPQFIFQYYREEENGRGNFPPRFSGLQFPNYSSELNVNALELDDSALYLCASSLVTDQFNSPLPFGNGTRLTVT.

Ten or more counts support this clonotype. The chain recombines TRBV12-3 or TRBV12-4 with TRBJ1-2; 10 bases are a match to TRBD1. Trimming cost V 6 bases and J 4 bases; bases outside gene matches: 5. This CDR3 has 14 amino acids. The CDR3 DNA follows: TGTGCCAGCAGATCCGGGACAGGGGCCTATGGCTACACCTTC. Protein product: CASRSGTGAYGYTF.

Details on this clonotype: A much more abundant neighbour one base away suggests this may be a read error. The genes are TRBV6-5 and TRBJ2-5, with TRBD2 identical over 9 bases. The CDR3 is made up of 15 amino acids. Per germline, CDR1 MNHEY and CDR2 SVGAGI. The CDR3 DNA follows: TGTTCCAGCTGGCCAGCGGGAGGCCCCCAAGAGACCCAGTACTTC. Residues: CSSWPAGGPQETQYF.

This clonotype appeared many times. The chain combines TRBV6-5 with TRBJ2-7, with 10 positions matching TRBD2. Losses at the gene ends were 6 bases for V and 0 bases for J; bases not matched to a gene: 8. In germline, CDR1 is MNHEY, CDR2 SVGAGI. The CDR3 spans 16 residues. This chain's CDR3 is CASSPLTSGNSYEQYF. DNA for the CDR3: TGTGCCAGCAGCCCCTTAACTAGCGGGAACTCCTACGAGCAGTACTTC.

In its sample, this clonotype was seen many times. The J gene is TRBJ1-5, the V gene TRBV4-1; 9 positions match TRBD1. Per the germline V gene, CDR1 is MGHRA and CDR2 is YSYEKL. Trimming at V came to 2 bases and at J to 4 bases, leaving 6 bases not matched to a gene. This CDR3 is 16 amino acids long. In nucleotides, the CDR3 is TGCGCCAGCAGCCAAAGGCAGGACAGGGGTAATCAGCCCCAGCATTTT. Translated, it gives CASSQRQDRGNQPQHF.

This clonotype has ten or more counts. This chain links TRBV6-6 with TRBJ1-4; no reliable D call. The length of the CDR3 is 13 residues. Germline V gives CDR1 MNHNY, CDR2 SVGAGI (reference sequence). Deletions cut 3 bases from V and 2 bases from J, with 4 bases between. The CDR3 DNA reads as TGTGCCAGCAGTTATATGACTAATGAAAAACTGTTTTTT. This sequence encodes CASSYMTNEKLFF.

This clonotype was picked up many times. The V and J genes are TRBV10-3 and TRBJ2-1, with D maybe TRBD1 (6 bases). Germline lookup yields CDR1 ENHRY and CDR2 SYGVKD. This CDR3 spans 13 amino acids. The germline V and J ends were trimmed by 2 bases and 8 bases, with 10 bases remaining between them. In nucleotides, the CDR3 is TGTGCCATCAGTGAGAACTCAGGGGATGAGCAGTTCTTC. Residues: CAISENSGDEQFF.

This clonotype was counted at least ten times. V and J are TRBV20-1 and TRBJ2-7, with TRBD2 matching over 11 bases. The ends lost 1 base at V and 1 base at J; junction bases unmatched: 3. Per germline, CDR1 DFQATT and CDR2 SNEGSKA (reference sequence). The CDR3 extends over 15 amino acids. The CDR3 nucleotides read TGCAGTGCTAGAGTGACTAGCGGGGAATCCTACGAGCAGTACTTC. It codes for CSARVTSGESYEQYF.

This chain joins TRBV29-1 and TRBJ1-1; TRBD1 is a possible D gene (5 bases). Germline-derived CDR1 and CDR2 are SQVTM and ANQGSEA. The length of the CDR3 is 14 residues. The V gene lost 6 bases and the J gene lost 7 bases, with 21 bases spanning the gap. CDR3 amino acids: CSVRVEGRGDEAFF. In nucleotides, the CDR3 is TGCAGCGTCCGAGTGGAGGGACGGGGGGATGAAGCTTTCTTT.

Points on this clonotype: A junction end diverges from the germline sequence, so it may reflect a read error. The chain recombines TRBV11-1 with TRBJ2-7, with 8 bases identical to TRBD2. Germline assignment: CDR1 SGHAT and CDR2 FQDESV (reference sequence). The CDR3 runs 15 residues. The CDR3 nucleotides read TGTGGCAGCAGCTTAAACGGGGGGGTTCGTGACGAGCTGTACTTC. Translation gives CGSSLNGGVRDELYF.

This clonotype was recorded once. J is TRBJ2-2 and V is TRBV4-3; unclear D gene. Germline V gives CDR1 LGHNA, CDR2 YSLEER. The CDR3 extends over 16 amino acids. Trimming left V 7 bases short and J 1 base short, with 16 bases between. This chain's CDR3 is CASNQVLGRNTGELFF. CDR3 bases: TGCGCCAGCAACCAGGTATTGGGTAGGAACACCGGGGAGCTGTTTTTT.

In this sample, this clonotype turned up once. The germline gene is not matched at one end of the junction; a read error may be the cause. This rearrangement joins TRBV6-2 or TRBV6-3 to TRBJ2-1; D might be TRBD2 (6 bases). The CDR3 loop spans 16 amino acids. Germline V gene sequence: CDR1 MNHEY, CDR2 SVGEGT. This CDR3 reads CPRSTLIITGDNEQFF. CDR3 coding DNA: TGTCCCAGGAGCACCCTGATAATAACGGGGGACAATGAGCAGTTCTTC.

This clonotype was counted a few times. A read error may account for a junction end that differs from germline. V usage is TRBV4-1 and J usage is TRBJ2-2; D is possibly TRBD2 (6 bases). Germline V CDR1 and CDR2: MGHRA, YSYEKL. There are 16 residues in the CDR3. CDR3 in DNA: TGCGCCAGCAGCCAAGAACCGGGAGCGAACATCGGGGAGCTGTTTTTT. Translated: CASSQEPGANIGELFF.

About this clonotype itself: Likely a read error: the CDR3 ends without its conserved phenylalanine or tryptophan. The V and J genes are TRBV29-1 and TRBJ2-1; D is uncertain. Looked up from germline, CDR1 is SQVTM and CDR2 is ANQGSEA. This CDR3 region has 13 residues. The ends were cut back, 6 bases at V and 0 bases at J, with 9 bases in the middle. The DNA for the CDR3 is TGCAGCGTCAGCCACAGCTCCTACAATGAGCAGTTCTTA. This translates into CSVSHSSYNEQFL.